The 28 T cell receptor beta chains presented below share a single source sample, sequenced in a study of neurological immune-mediated disorders. TCRdb used MiXCR to reprocess the 5' RACE reads, holding one entry per CDR3 protein. This table holds around 80,000 distinct CDR3 sequences, 9% to 12% found once. Source material: PBMCs. The receptors here all came from a man in his forties in good health.

This clonotype was observed a handful of times. This chain uses TRBV6-1 with TRBJ2-2; D is undetermined. The CDR3 has 15 amino acids. V lost 3 bases, J lost 5 bases, and 13 bases lay in between. The germline CDR1 and CDR2 sequences are MNHNS and SASEGT. CDR3 sequence: CASSDGSVRTGELFF. The CDR3 DNA sequence: TGTGCCAGCAGTGATGGGTCGGTCCGTACCGGGGAGCTGTTTTTT.

Many counts were recorded for this clonotype. This rearrangement joins TRBV6-5 to TRBJ2-4, with D perhaps matching TRBD1 (5 bases). Trimming pared 8 bases from V and 4 bases from J, leaving 9 bases between. Germline CDR1 reads MNHEY; CDR2 reads SVGAGI. The CDR3 has 12 residues. The DNA for the CDR3 is TGTGCCAGCGGGCAGGGTAAAAACATTCAGTACTTC. This translates into CASGQGKNIQYF.

This clonotype was recorded at least ten times. The V call is TRBV9, the J call TRBJ1-1; D remains unclear. The CDR3 loop spans 13 amino acids. Trimming left V 0 bases short and J 5 bases short, with 8 bases between. CDR1 is SGDLS, CDR2 YYNGEE, per germline. For the CDR3, the DNA is TGTGCCAGCAGCGTAGGGAGGGAAACTGAAGCTTTCTTT. This codes for CASSVGRETEAFF.

This clonotype was seen repeatedly, ten times or more. This chain links TRBV6-6 with TRBJ2-7, with TRBD2 matching over 9 bases. This CDR3 has 17 amino acids. V lost 0 bases, J lost 4 bases, and 10 bases stayed unmatched. Germline values: CDR1 MNHNY, CDR2 SVGAGI (reference sequence). CDR3 sequence: CASSYSMGRGGPYEQYF. As DNA, the CDR3 is TGTGCCAGCAGTTACTCGATGGGGCGGGGGGGCCCATACGAGCAGTACTTC.

This clonotype has a handful of counts. At one end the junction does not follow the germline gene, possibly because of a read error. V gene TRBV5-1 combines with J gene TRBJ1-6; 7 nucleotides match TRBD1. Germline-derived CDR1 and CDR2 are SGHRS and YFSETQ. The CDR3 sequence is 15 residues long. CDR3 loop: CASSLTGQDNSSLHF. CDR3 coding DNA: TGCGCCAGCAGCTTAACAGGACAGGATAATTCATCCCTCCACTTT.

At least ten counts were recorded for this clonotype. CDR3 residues: CASSLAGVQETQYF. The CDR3 nucleotides are TGTGCCAGCAGCTTAGCCGGGGTCCAAGAGACCCAGTACTTC. This chain links TRBV11-2 with TRBJ2-5; tentative D call: TRBD2 (5 bases). V lost 1 base, J lost 1 base, and 7 bases lay in between. CDR3 length equals 14 residues. Germline loops: CDR1 SGHAT, CDR2 FQNNGV.

The table lists this clonotype with many counts. V gene TRBV15 combines with J gene TRBJ2-1, with TRBD1 matching 10 bases. V shed 4 bases and J 7 bases; nucleotides not matched to a gene: 4. Per germline, CDR1 LNHNV and CDR2 YYDKDF (reference sequence). The CDR3 extends over 14 amino acids. CDR3 bases: TGTGCCACCAGCACAGGGACAGGGGCGAATGAGCAGTTCTTC. It translates to CATSTGTGANEQFF.

This clonotype was detected many times. The rearrangement joins TRBV18 to TRBJ2-7; D might be TRBD1 (5 bases). Trimming shortened V by 3 bases and J by 0 bases, and 15 bases separated the two germline ends. CDR1 and CDR2 (germline): KGHSH, LQKENI. The CDR3 sequence is 16 residues long. The CDR3 reads CASSPLRGSFSYEQYF. The CDR3 nucleotides read TGTGCCAGCTCACCGCTAAGGGGCTCCTTCTCCTACGAGCAGTACTTC.

This clonotype was seen ten or more times. V usage is TRBV24-1 and J usage is TRBJ2-1; no clear D. Deletions cut 5 bases from V and 6 bases from J, with 10 bases between. Germline CDR1 reads KGHDR; CDR2 reads SFDVKD. The CDR3 runs to 13 residues. The CDR3 spells CATSGGAPNEQFF. DNA for the CDR3: TGTGCCACCAGTGGCGGAGCACCCAATGAGCAGTTCTTC.

This clonotype appeared many times. V usage is TRBV29-1 and J usage is TRBJ2-5; 7 nucleotides align to TRBD1. This CDR3 comprises 12 residues. CDR1 and CDR2 from the germline V gene are SQVTM and ANQGSEA. V shed 0 bases, J shed 13 bases, and the junction held 8 bases outside the gene matches. CDR3 bases: TGCAGCGTTGAAGATGACAGGGCGCGCAGGTACTTC. Protein sequence: CSVEDDRARRYF.

This clonotype was counted many times. V and J are TRBV28 and TRBJ2-3; tentative D call: TRBD2 (7 bases). The V gene's germline CDR1 is MDHEN and CDR2 SYDVKM. V shed 7 bases and J shed 0 bases, with 17 bases lying between them. This CDR3 is 16 amino acids long. CDR3 protein: CASNWGRERSTDTQYF. The CDR3 DNA follows: TGTGCCAGCAACTGGGGGCGGGAGCGTAGCACAGATACGCAGTATTTT.

There are many counts of this clonotype. V is TRBV20-1 and J is TRBJ2-1, with 9 nucleotides matching TRBD2. Trimming took 0 bases from V and 4 from J; bases not matched to a gene: 1. This CDR3 has 14 residues. CDR1 is DFQATT and CDR2 is SNEGSKA in the germline V gene (reference sequence). The DNA for the CDR3 is TGCAGTGCTAGAGAAGCGGGGGGATACAATGAGCAGTTCTTC. It translates to CSAREAGGYNEQFF.

Many counts were recorded for this clonotype. The chain combines TRBV27 with TRBJ2-7, with TRBD2 matching over 7 bases. CDR1 MNHEY and CDR2 SMNVEV come from the germline V gene (reference sequence). The CDR3 contains 15 residues. The ends lost 3 bases at V and 2 bases at J; junction bases unmatched: 7. The CDR3 loop reads CASSFLRDYTYEQYF. CDR3 bases: TGTGCCAGCAGTTTTCTCCGGGACTATACCTACGAGCAGTACTTC.

In this sample, this clonotype turned up many times. The chain recombines TRBV3-1 with TRBJ1-1, with 7 bases matching TRBD1. The CDR3 length is 14 residues. With V trimmed by 2 bases and J by 3 bases, 3 bases remained unmatched. Germline-derived CDR1 and CDR2 are LGHDT and YNNKEL (reference sequence). The CDR3 spells CASSQRGGDTEAFF. CDR3 coding DNA: TGTGCCAGCAGCCAACGAGGGGGCGACACTGAAGCTTTCTTT.

At least ten counts were recorded for this clonotype. The chain has TRBV5-1 and TRBJ2-1; D remains unclear. Deletions cut 7 bases from V and 0 bases from J, with 11 bases between. The CDR3 runs 14 residues. Germline CDR1 reads SGHRS; CDR2 reads YFSETQ. For the CDR3, the DNA is TGCGCCAGCCGGGCCGAGAGCTCCTACAATGAGCAGTTCTTC. Amino acid sequence: CASRAESSYNEQFF.

This clonotype was seen ten or more times. The chain uses TRBV10-3 and TRBJ2-3; D is uncertain. Germline V gives CDR1 ENHRY, CDR2 SYGVKD. This CDR3 has 11 residues. The V end was cut by 6 bases, the J end by 6 bases, with 7 bases between. The CDR3: CAIRNKDTQYF. Written as DNA, the CDR3 is TGTGCCATCAGGAACAAGGATACGCAGTATTTT.

This clonotype was counted at least ten times. The chain combines TRBV27 with TRBJ1-5, with D hard to call. Between the trimmed V and J ends, which lost 3 bases and 4 bases, there was a span of 10 bases. There are 14 residues in the CDR3. Germline V gene lookup returns CDR1 MNHEY and CDR2 SMNVEV (reference sequence). CDR3 nucleotides: TGTGCCAGCAGTTTCGATCGCAGGAATCAGCCCCAGCATTTT. Residues: CASSFDRRNQPQHF.

This clonotype showed up many times. The chain carries TRBV10-3 and TRBJ1-3; D is uncertain. This CDR3 is built from 13 residues. With 7 bases removed from V and 0 bases from J, the gap between germline ends came to 7 bases. From germline, CDR1 is ENHRY and CDR2 SYGVKD. The CDR3 loop is CAINPDSGNTIYF. DNA of the CDR3: TGTGCCATCAACCCGGACTCTGGAAACACCATATATTTT.

This clonotype was counted at least ten times. This chain connects TRBV6-5 to TRBJ2-1; 14 nucleotides agree with TRBD2. Germline V lookup: CDR1 MNHEY, CDR2 SVGAGI. This CDR3 region has 16 residues. With 4 bases clipped from V and 9 bases from J, the junction kept 8 bases outside the gene matches. DNA for the CDR3: TGTGCCAGCAGTTCAGCCGGGACTAGCGGGAGTGGTGAGCAGTTCTTC. As protein: CASSSAGTSGSGEQFF.

This clonotype appeared many times. The gene calls are TRBV20-1 and TRBJ2-3; TRBD2 is a possible D gene (6 bases). Germline CDR1 and CDR2: DFQATT and SNEGSKA (reference sequence). This CDR3 region has 14 residues. V lost 1 base and J 9 bases, leaving 17 bases between the germline ends. CDR3 sequence reads: CSARVPAGLPTQYF. CDR3 coding DNA: TGCAGTGCTAGAGTCCCAGCAGGACTACCCACGCAGTATTTT.

This clonotype was counted at least ten times. The chain carries TRBV5-1 and TRBJ2-3; D gene uncertain. Germline loops: CDR1 SGHRS, CDR2 YFSETQ. Trimming took 6 bases from V and 2 from J, leaving 13 bases between them. CDR3 size: 14 residues. The CDR3 reads CASNTHAFTDTQYF. CDR3 bases: TGCGCCAGCAACACCCATGCTTTCACAGATACGCAGTATTTT.

This clonotype was recorded many times. The rearrangement uses TRBV28 and TRBJ2-7, with a weak D call TRBD2 (5 bases). Looked up from germline, CDR1 is MDHEN and CDR2 is SYDVKM. This CDR3 comprises 14 residues. Trimming stripped 8 bases from V and 2 bases from J, with 16 bases between. In DNA form, the CDR3 reads TGTGCCAGCTCTTCGGGATACCTTACCTACGAGCAGTACTTC. This encodes CASSSGYLTYEQYF. Complete variable domain (other parts from reference TRBV28 and TRBJ2-7): DVKVTQSSRYLVKRTGEKVFLECVQDMDHENMFWYRQDPGLGLRLIYFSYDVKMKEKGDIPEGYSVSREKKERFSLILESASTNQTSMYLCASSSGYLTYEQYFGPGTRLTVT.

The table lists this clonotype with many counts. The J gene is TRBJ2-7, the V gene TRBV3-1, with D maybe TRBD1 (6 bases). Trimming pared 1 base from V and 3 bases from J, leaving 13 bases between. The CDR3 has 15 amino acids. Per the germline V gene, CDR1 is LGHDT and CDR2 is YNNKEL (reference sequence). The CDR3 loop is CASSQVNGQLYEQYF. The CDR3 region has the DNA TGTGCCAGCAGCCAAGTTAACGGACAGCTCTACGAGCAGTACTTC.

Note on this clonotype: Its ends do not fully match the called genes, so a read error is possible. This rearrangement joins TRBV9 to TRBJ1-2; 8 bases map to TRBD1. The CDR3 is made up of 18 amino acids. Germline CDR1 reads SGDLS; CDR2 reads YYNGEE. The CDR3 is CARSVSSRGHRRVYGYTF. CDR3 DNA sequence: TGTGCCCGCAGCGTATCCTCCAGGGGGCACAGGCGGGTCTATGGCTACACCTTC.

This clonotype was picked up a small number of times. The chain links TRBV7-8 to TRBJ1-3; D gene uncertain. The CDR3 is 13 residues long. Trimming took 3 bases from V and 4 from J, leaving 7 bases between them. Per the germline V gene, CDR1 is SGHVS and CDR2 is FQNEAQ. CDR3 sequence reads: CASSLDGGNTIYF. CDR3 in DNA: TGTGCCAGCAGCTTGGACGGGGGAAACACCATATATTTT. The full variable domain, with the rest looked up from reference TRBV7-8 and TRBJ1-3, is GAGVSQSPRYKVAKRGQDVALRCDPISGHVSLFWYQQALGQGPEFLTYFQNEAQLDKSGLPSDRFFAERPEGSVSTLKIQRTQQEDSAVYLCASSLDGGNTIYFGEGSWLTVV.

There are many counts of this clonotype. The genes are TRBV3-1 and TRBJ1-1; unclear D gene. V dropped 3 bases and J dropped 4 bases, with 15 bases sitting between them. There are 15 residues in the CDR3. Looked up from germline, CDR1 is LGHDT and CDR2 is YNNKEL (reference sequence). The CDR3 DNA reads TGTGCCAGCAGCCATCGGAGGACCCGGGGCACTGAAGCTTTCTTT. It specifies CASSHRRTRGTEAFF.

This clonotype came up many times. The chain links TRBV5-1 to TRBJ2-3, with a tentative D call TRBD1 (5 bases). The CDR3 has 15 residues. Trimming took 4 bases from V and 2 from J, leaving 14 bases between them. The germline gives CDR1 SGHRS, CDR2 YFSETQ. CDR3 region: CASSGAVPFTDTQYF. The DNA of the CDR3 is TGCGCCAGCAGCGGGGCGGTACCCTTCACAGATACGCAGTATTTT.

The chain uses TRBV3-1 and TRBJ1-2; no clear D. The CDR3 sequence is 12 residues long. Trimming cost V 0 bases and J 9 bases, with 8 bases left between them. Germline V gives CDR1 LGHDT, CDR2 YNNKEL (reference sequence). This CDR3 is CASSQDTRSYTF. The CDR3 DNA reads as TGTGCCAGCAGCCAAGATACCCGAAGCTACACCTTC.